Below are 21 T cell receptor beta chains sequenced from a single sample in a study of T-cell reconstitution after alpha-beta-depleted transplantation in children. Unique molecular identifiers tagged the TCRbeta library. TCRdb re-analysed the PCR reads in MiXCR, keeping a single row per CDR3 protein. The sample lists roughly 790,000 distinct CDR3 sequences; roughly 16% were seen once. The sequenced sample was PBMCs, mostly from graft donor cells, obtained 360 days after TCRalphabeta/CD19-depleted stem cell transplant. The receptors here all came from a male patient younger than 18 who had a stem cell transplant for acute lymphoblastic leukemia, so the T cells may come from the graft donor.

This clonotype was counted a few times. V and J are TRBV27 and TRBJ2-7, with D maybe TRBD2 (5 bases). Trimming took 7 bases from V and 3 from J, leaving 7 bases between them. Germline V CDR1 and CDR2: MNHEY, SMNVEV (reference sequence). CDR3 length equals 11 residues. CDR3 sequence reads: CASIEGYEQYF. CDR3 in DNA: TGTGCCAGCATCGAGGGCTACGAGCAGTACTTC.

V and J are TRBV4-1 and TRBJ1-5; D remains unclear. Trimming shortened V by 4 bases and J by 8 bases, and 21 bases separated the two germline ends. This CDR3 contains 16 residues. CDR1 and CDR2 from the germline V gene are MGHRA and YSYEKL. Written as DNA, the CDR3 is TGCGCCAGCAGCCGATGGGAATCGACGGTATTTGAGCCCCAGCATTTT. Its protein product is CASSRWESTVFEPQHF.

The table lists this clonotype with a count of one. This chain connects TRBV11-2 to TRBJ2-1; 8 bases map to TRBD2. J lost 8 bases, V lost 1 base, and 25 bases had no gene match. The CDR3 is made up of 21 amino acids. Per germline, CDR1 SGHAT and CDR2 FQNNGV. This CDR3 reads CASSLGELIYSGTRKGDEQFF. The CDR3, as DNA: TGTGCCAGCAGCTTAGGAGAGTTGATTTATAGCGGGACCAGGAAAGGGGATGAGCAGTTCTTC.

This rearrangement joins TRBV2 to TRBJ1-1, with D possibly matching TRBD1 (5 bases). Between the trimmed V and J ends, which lost 10 bases and 4 bases, there was a span of 13 bases. From germline, CDR1 is SNHLY and CDR2 FYNNEI. CDR3 size: 12 residues. This CDR3 reads CAISLGRTEAFF. For the CDR3, the DNA is TGTGCCATCTCTCTGGGGCGCACTGAAGCTTTCTTT.

This clonotype was found many times. This sequence joins TRBV25-1 and TRBJ2-5; 8 positions agree with TRBD1. CDR1 and CDR2 from the germline V gene are MGHDK and SYGVNS. The CDR3 loop spans 16 amino acids. V dropped 1 base and J dropped 1; count of bases not matched to a gene: 5. CDR3 in DNA: TGTGCCAGCAGTGAATGGGGGACAGGAAGCCAAGAGACCCAGTACTTC. Residues: CASSEWGTGSQETQYF.

This clonotype was counted a few times. The chain links TRBV6-2 or TRBV6-3 to TRBJ2-5; no reliable D call. The germline V and J ends were trimmed by 4 bases and 2 bases, with 14 bases remaining between them. The CDR3 has 15 residues. The germline V gene encodes CDR1 MNHEY and CDR2 SVGEGT. As DNA, the CDR3 is TGTGCCAGCAGTTTCCTGACATTCAGACAAGAGACCCAGTACTTC. It translates to CASSFLTFRQETQYF.

CDR3 DNA sequence: TGTGCCAGCTCACCAGACACCTCCTACGAGCAGTACTTC. Translated: CASSPDTSYEQYF. The rearrangement uses TRBV18 and TRBJ2-7; no firm D call. Germline assignment: CDR1 KGHSH and CDR2 LQKENI. V was shortened by 2 bases and J by 0 bases, with 5 bases between the two germline ends. This CDR3 comprises 13 residues.

About this clonotype: A junction end diverges from the germline sequence, so it may reflect a read error. V usage is TRBV12-3 or TRBV12-4 and J usage is TRBJ2-1; 11 bases align to TRBD2. This CDR3 has 19 amino acids. The CDR3 is CAISSDAIRLAGSPNEQFF. CDR3 DNA: TGTGCCATCAGTTCGGACGCCATTCGACTAGCGGGGAGCCCCAATGAGCAGTTCTTC.

This clonotype was counted only a few times. V usage is TRBV11-2 and J usage is TRBJ2-1, with D perhaps matching TRBD1 (5 bases). Trimming left V 0 bases short and J 4 bases short, with 10 bases between. Germline loops: CDR1 SGHAT, CDR2 FQNNGV. CDR3 length: 15 residues. The CDR3 is CASSLESNRYNEQFF. CDR3 nucleotides: TGTGCCAGCAGCTTAGAATCTAACAGGTACAATGAGCAGTTCTTC.

The chain is built from TRBV2 and TRBJ2-6; 7 bases are a match to TRBD2. J gave up 4 bases and V 10 bases, and 19 bases lay outside the gene matches. This CDR3 comprises 18 residues. Germline assignment: CDR1 SNHLY and CDR2 FYNNEI. Here the CDR3 reads CANRPGLRIGLGANVLTF. The CDR3 nucleotides are TGTGCCAACAGACCGGGACTACGAATAGGCCTCGGGGCCAACGTCCTGACTTTC.

This clonotype was picked up a small number of times. V is TRBV27 and J is TRBJ1-2, with 10 bases fitting TRBD1. V dropped 6 bases and J dropped 6; count of bases not matched to a gene: 7. Germline V lookup: CDR1 MNHEY, CDR2 SMNVEV (reference sequence). The CDR3 consists of 14 residues. The CDR3 nucleotides are TGTGCCAGCAGGGCCGGGACAGGGGTTGATGGCTACACCTTC. This translates into CASRAGTGVDGYTF.

The V gene is TRBV20-1, the J gene TRBJ2-1; the D call may be TRBD1 or TRBD2 (5 bases each). This CDR3 has 14 amino acids. CDR1 is DFQATT, CDR2 SNEGSKA, per germline (reference sequence). The germline V and J ends were trimmed by 6 bases and 0 bases, with 12 bases remaining between them. The CDR3: CSAPRESSYNEQFF. The CDR3 DNA follows: TGCAGTGCGCCCAGGGAGAGCTCCTACAATGAGCAGTTCTTC.

A remark on this clonotype: One end of the junction is discordant with germline, which a read error may explain. CDR3 in DNA: TGCTGTGCTAGAGGAGGTCGGCAGAGCTCCTACAATGAGCAGTTCTTC. Amino acid sequence: CCARGGRQSSYNEQFF. This chain uses TRBV20-1 with TRBJ2-1; TRBD2 might be the D (5 bases). The germline CDR1 and CDR2 sequences are DFQATT and SNEGSKA (reference sequence). This CDR3 is built from 16 residues.

The table lists this clonotype with a few counts. This chain joins TRBV27 and TRBJ1-5; D is unresolved. The CDR3 extends over 14 amino acids. The ends were cut back, 0 bases at V and 2 bases at J, with 5 bases in the middle. CDR1 is MNHEY, CDR2 SMNVEV, per germline (reference sequence). The CDR3 loop reads CASSLSMGNQPQHF. In DNA form, the CDR3 reads TGTGCCAGCAGTTTATCGATGGGCAATCAGCCCCAGCATTTT.

The table lists this clonotype with a few counts. The genes are TRBV18 and TRBJ2-5, with TRBD1 matching over 8 bases. This CDR3 comprises 15 residues. Germline assignment: CDR1 KGHSH and CDR2 LQKENI. V shed 1 base, J shed 4 bases, and the junction held 5 bases outside the gene matches. CDR3 DNA sequence: TGTGCCAGCTCACCACTGGACAGGGTTAGAGAGACCCAGTACTTC. It yields the protein CASSPLDRVRETQYF.

This clonotype was recorded a few times. V usage is TRBV20-1 and J usage is TRBJ2-7; perhaps TRBD1 as D (6 bases). The CDR3 runs 14 residues. The germline V gene has CDR1 DFQATT and CDR2 SNEGSKA (reference sequence). V was clipped by 6 bases and J by 1 base, with 16 bases between them. The CDR3 loop is CSAIRQALSYEQYF. DNA for the CDR3: TGCAGTGCCATACGACAGGCGCTATCCTACGAGCAGTACTTC.

This clonotype was seen at least ten times. This sequence joins TRBV5-1 and TRBJ2-2; D is unclear. The CDR3 covers 14 residues. CDR1 SGHRS and CDR2 YFSETQ come from the germline V gene. V dropped 1 base and J dropped 3 bases, with 7 bases sitting between them. CDR3 in amino acids: CASSLYPDTGELFF. The DNA for the CDR3 is TGCGCCAGCAGCTTGTATCCAGACACCGGGGAGCTGTTTTTT.

The chain uses TRBV12-3 or TRBV12-4 and TRBJ1-5; D remains ambiguous. V shed 1 base and J shed 3 bases, with 7 bases lying between them. This CDR3 has 14 amino acids. The CDR3 loop reads CASSLVLANQPQHF. DNA for the CDR3: TGTGCCAGCAGTTTAGTTTTAGCCAATCAGCCCCAGCATTTT.

The rearrangement links TRBV5-1 to TRBJ2-5; 8 bases are shared with TRBD2. CDR1 and CDR2 from the germline V gene are SGHRS and YFSETQ. This CDR3 spans 14 amino acids. Trimming cost V 2 bases and J 8 bases; bases outside gene matches: 8. CDR3 sequence reads: CASSLAGDDLTQYF. The CDR3 bases are TGCGCCAGCAGCTTAGCGGGAGACGATCTAACCCAGTACTTC.

This sequence joins TRBV7-2 and TRBJ1-1; D gene ambiguous. Trimming pared 1 base from V and 2 bases from J, leaving 23 bases between. Germline V CDR1 and CDR2: SGHTA, FQGNSA. The CDR3 has 19 residues. CDR3 sequence: CASSLGFIRILTLNTEAFF. The CDR3 coding sequence is TGTGCCAGCAGCTTAGGTTTTATCAGAATTCTCACCCTAAACACTGAAGCTTTCTTT.

The J gene is TRBJ1-3, the V gene TRBV20-1; D not certain. Looked up from germline, CDR1 is DFQATT and CDR2 is SNEGSKA (reference sequence). The length of the CDR3 is 14 residues. Trimming removed 3 bases from V and 0 bases from J, with 9 bases in between. DNA of the CDR3: TGCAGTGCTAGTTACCGTGGCTCTGGAAACACCATATATTTT. Amino acids: CSASYRGSGNTIYF.